The next 7 T cell receptor beta chains were all read from a single sample in a study of control samples from healthy donors and cancer patients. Here immunoSEQ multiplex PCR was the method, and the copy in TCRdb shows in-frame clones only, minus some. The sample lists 60,000 to 75,000 clones, nearly 85% seen once, with 25% to 35% in the top ten. Source material: blood. The origin of the receptors is a man aged 50 to 60 in good health.

This chain links TRBV2 with TRBJ2-1; 11 bases map to TRBD2. The CDR3 totals 15 residues. CDR1 SNHLY and CDR2 FYNNEI come from the germline V gene. The ends lost 5 bases at V and 9 bases at J; junction bases unmatched: 9. The CDR3 nucleotides read TGTGCCAGCAGTTTAGCGGGGGGGCCGGTGGTTGAGCAGTTCTTC. Translation gives CASSLAGGPVVEQFF.

Only a few counts were recorded for this clone. The rearrangement uses TRBV6-6 and TRBJ1-4; 9 bases agree with TRBD1. Germline CDR1 reads MNHNY; CDR2 reads SVGAGI (reference sequence). The V gene end was trimmed by 5 bases and the J gene end by 11 bases; junction bases not matched to a gene: 18. CDR3 length: 17 amino acids. The CDR3 region has the DNA TGTGCCAGCAGTCCGAACCCCAAATACAGGGGGCGCGGGAAACTGTTTTTT. Translation: CASSPNPKYRGRGKLFF.

This sequence joins TRBV5-4 and TRBJ2-5; D possibly corresponds to TRBD2 (6 bases). Trimming stripped 0 bases from V and 0 bases from J, with 9 bases between. CDR3 length equals 15 residues. The V gene's germline CDR1 is SGHNT and CDR2 YYREEE (reference sequence). Here the CDR3 DNA reads TGTGCCAGCAGCTTGGGCGGGGCGTACCAAGAGACCCAGTACTTC. This gives the protein CASSLGGAYQETQYF.

The chain employs TRBV30 and TRBJ1-5, with TRBD1 as a possible D gene (6 bases). The germline V gene encodes CDR1 GTSNPN and CDR2 SVGIG (reference sequence). Trimming took 4 bases from V and 4 from J, leaving 8 bases between them. The CDR3 is 12 residues long. The CDR3 protein is CAWTRGNQPQHF. Written as DNA, the CDR3 is TGTGCCTGGACGAGGGGGAATCAGCCCCAGCATTTT.

This clone was found a few times. This rearrangement joins TRBV7-9 to TRBJ2-6; possible D gene TRBD1, 5 bases. CDR3 length: 16 amino acids. The germline V gene has CDR1 SEHNR and CDR2 FQNEAQ (reference sequence). With 6 bases removed from V and 0 bases from J, the gap between germline ends came to 12 bases. CDR3 residues: CASRGGAHSGANVLTF. The CDR3, as DNA: TGTGCCAGCAGGGGTGGGGCCCACTCTGGGGCCAACGTCCTGACTTTC.

The gene calls are TRBV6-2 or TRBV6-3 and TRBJ1-2, with 10 bases fitting TRBD1. This CDR3 has 14 residues. After removal of 6 bases from V and 7 bases from J, the junction contained 8 bases not matched to a gene. Germline V gene data show CDR1 as MNHEY and CDR2 as SVGEGT. The CDR3 here is CASSPRQGAFGYTF. The CDR3 DNA sequence: TGTGCCAGCAGCCCGAGACAGGGGGCGTTTGGCTACACCTTC.

The chain links TRBV27 to TRBJ2-2, with unresolved D. The CDR3 length is 13 residues. Germline CDR1 reads MNHEY; CDR2 reads SMNVEV (reference sequence). V lost 3 bases to trimming and J lost 3 bases, with 5 bases between them. CDR3 loop: CASSFVYTGELFF. CDR3 bases: TGTGCCAGCAGTTTCGTGTACACCGGGGAGCTGTTTTTT.